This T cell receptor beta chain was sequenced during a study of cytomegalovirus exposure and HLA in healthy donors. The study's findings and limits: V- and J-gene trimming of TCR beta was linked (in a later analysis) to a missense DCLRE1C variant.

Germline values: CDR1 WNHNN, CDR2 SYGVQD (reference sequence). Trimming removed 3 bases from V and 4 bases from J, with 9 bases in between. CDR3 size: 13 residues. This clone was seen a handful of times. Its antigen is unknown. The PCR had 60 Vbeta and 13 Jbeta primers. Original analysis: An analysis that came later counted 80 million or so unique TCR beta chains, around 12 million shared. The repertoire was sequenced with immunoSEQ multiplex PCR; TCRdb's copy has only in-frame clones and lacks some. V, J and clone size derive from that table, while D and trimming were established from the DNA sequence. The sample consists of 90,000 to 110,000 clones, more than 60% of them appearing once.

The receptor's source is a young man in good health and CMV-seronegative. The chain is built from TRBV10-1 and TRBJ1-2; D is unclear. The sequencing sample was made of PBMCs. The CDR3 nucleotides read TGCGCCAGCAGTGAAGCGGGCAGCTATGGCTACACCTTC. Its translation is CASSEAGSYGYTF.